These 6 T cell receptor beta chains were sequenced from one sample in a study of blood T cell repertoires in COVID-19. Measured with immunoSEQ multiplex PCR; TCRdb has only the in-frame clones, and not every one. The table lists roughly 250,000 clones, roughly 80% of them singletons. Specimen: peripheral blood. These receptors originate from a middle-aged woman with active or convalescent COVID-19.

The genes are TRBV7-9 and TRBJ2-5; 14 bases fit TRBD2. The CDR3 covers 16 residues. Per germline, CDR1 SEHNR and CDR2 FQNEAQ (reference sequence). V dropped 6 bases and J dropped 7; count of bases not matched to a gene: 10. The CDR3 bases are TGTGCCAGCAGTGCCTCCGGGACTAGCGGGGGTTTGACCCAGTACTTC. Its protein product is CASSASGTSGGLTQYF.

The chain uses TRBV6-6 and TRBJ1-1; the D gene is possibly TRBD1 (6 bases). With 8 bases removed from V and 4 bases from J, the gap between germline ends came to 11 bases. The germline V gene encodes CDR1 MNHNY and CDR2 SVGAGI (reference sequence). The CDR3 is made up of 12 amino acids. This CDR3 is CASGVGGTEAFF. The CDR3 bases are TGTGCCAGCGGGGTAGGGGGCACTGAAGCTTTCTTT.

The V gene is TRBV29-1, the J gene TRBJ2-1, with 8 bases that match TRBD1. V was pared by 5 bases and J by 9 bases, with 3 bases of the junction left unmatched. Germline assignment: CDR1 SQVTM and CDR2 ANQGSEA. This CDR3 has 11 amino acids. The CDR3 reads CSVHRGSEQFF. CDR3 nucleotide sequence: TGCAGCGTTCACAGGGGGTCTGAGCAGTTCTTC.

V and J are TRBV5-4 and TRBJ2-5, with a weak D call TRBD2 (7 bases). The CDR3 loop spans 14 amino acids. Between the trimmed V and J ends, which lost 0 bases and 5 bases, there was a span of 11 bases. Germline values: CDR1 SGHNT, CDR2 YYREEE (reference sequence). CDR3 coding DNA: TGTGCCAGCAGCTTGGGGGGGGGCGTTGAGACCCAGTACTTC. It yields the protein CASSLGGGVETQYF.

This chain links TRBV5-1 with TRBJ1-6; tentatively, D is TRBD1 (6 bases). The CDR3 totals 13 residues. The V end lost 4 bases, the J end lost 14 bases, and 16 bases lay between the germline ends. Germline V CDR1 and CDR2: SGHRS, YFSETQ. The CDR3 DNA reads TGCGCCAGCAGCCCGGAAGGGGGTATCTCCCTCCACTTT. This sequence encodes CASSPEGGISLHF.

This clone was detected only a few times. The chain is built from TRBV3-1 (or the pseudogene TRBV3-2) and TRBJ2-3; D is unresolved. From germline, CDR1 is LGHDT and CDR2 YNNKEL (reference sequence). The ends were cut back, 0 bases at V and 6 bases at J, with 13 bases in the middle. This CDR3 spans 15 amino acids. This CDR3 is CASSQDLSGGDTQYF. The CDR3 DNA is TGTGCCAGCAGCCAAGATCTCTCCGGCGGCGATACGCAGTATTTT.